This T cell receptor (beta chain) was sequenced in a study of blood T cell repertoires in COVID-19. Background on the study: T cells, B-cell-depleted T cells, or PBMCs supplied cDNA or gDNA.

In germline, CDR1 is MNHEY, CDR2 SMNVEV (reference sequence). V gave up 5 bases and J gave up 6 bases; unmatched junction bases: 4. The CDR3 covers 14 residues. Per the original methods: The assay estimated nucleated cells by amplifying reference gene primers. Using immunoSEQ multiplex PCR, the repertoire was profiled, and TCRdb retains in-frame clones only, with some absent. That table furnishes V, J and clone size, whereas the DNA furnished D and trimming. The data contain about 130,000 clones, 88% of them singletons. This receptor was taken from a woman older than 75 with acute or convalescent COVID-19. This sequence joins TRBV27 and TRBJ2-2, with 9 bases lining up with TRBD2. The sequencing input was peripheral blood. CDR3 loop: CASSPRTSAGELFF. CDR3 DNA sequence: TGTGCCAGCAGTCCACGGACTAGCGCCGGGGAGCTGTTTTTT.